Each of the 27 T cell receptor beta chains below was sequenced from the same sample in a study of blood T cell repertoires in COVID-19. The data were produced by immunoSEQ multiplex PCR, yet TCRdb's version contains in-frame clones alone and is incomplete. The profile shows more than 150,000 clones, about 82% of them singletons. The sample was peripheral blood. These receptors all come from a woman in her thirties with acute or convalescent COVID-19.

A word on this clone: The junction shows a germline mismatch at one end, possibly a read error. The chain employs TRBV27 and TRBJ1-1, with a tentative D call TRBD1 (5 bases). CDR3 length equals 12 residues. The germline V gene encodes CDR1 MNHEY and CDR2 SMNVEV (reference sequence). The CDR3 loop reads CASSLGLDSLVF. The CDR3 DNA sequence: TGTGCCAGCAGTTTAGGGCTCGACAGCTTGGTCTTT.

The sample holds one count of this clone. This chain links TRBV5-3 with TRBJ1-6, with a possible D match to TRBD1 (5 bases). TRBV5-3 is annotated as an ORF whose role is uncertain. This CDR3 is 17 amino acids long. V was trimmed by 2 bases and J by 0 bases, leaving 12 bases between them. CDR3 residues: CARSFYRSSSYNSPLHF. The CDR3, as DNA: TGTGCCAGAAGCTTTTACAGGTCGAGCTCCTATAATTCACCCCTCCACTTT.

The chain combines TRBV29-1 with TRBJ2-3; D is unclear. Trimming shortened V by 3 bases and J by 2 bases, and 3 bases separated the two germline ends. The CDR3 runs 11 residues. Germline assignment: CDR1 SQVTM and CDR2 ANQGSEA. CDR3 protein: CSVDHTDTQYF. The CDR3 DNA follows: TGCAGCGTTGACCACACAGATACGCAGTATTTT.

The chain has TRBV21-1 and TRBJ1-1; TRBD1, the table's D call, was not compared with the DNA. TRBV21-1 is noted as a pseudogene. This CDR3 comprises 14 residues. Here the CDR3 DNA reads TGTGCCAGCAGCAAAGGACAGGGAAACACTGAAGCTTTCTTT. Its translation is CASSKGQGNTEAFF.

This rearrangement joins TRBV6-5 to TRBJ1-6; possible D gene TRBD1, 5 bases. Per germline, CDR1 MNHEY and CDR2 SVGAGI. Trimming left V 2 bases short and J 7 bases short, with 9 bases between. The CDR3 length is 14 residues. The CDR3 DNA is TGTGCCAGCAGTTACGGGGCGTCGAATTCACCCCTCCACTTT. Protein sequence: CASSYGASNSPLHF.

V and J are TRBV21-1 and TRBJ2-5; TRBD2, as called in the table, went unchecked against the DNA. TRBV21-1 is listed as a pseudogene. CDR3 length: 14 amino acids. The CDR3: CASSERSPQETQYF. CDR3 DNA: TGTGCCAGCAGCGAGCGTTCACCCCAAGAGACCCAGTACTTC.

This clone occurred once. The chain employs TRBV5-5 and TRBJ1-4; no definite D call. The CDR3 is 11 residues long. The V end lost 4 bases, the J end lost 5 bases, and 3 bases lay between the germline ends. CDR1 SGHKS and CDR2 YYEKEE come from the germline V gene (reference sequence). CDR3 bases: TGTGCCAGCAGCCAGAATGAAAAACTGTTTTTT. Protein sequence: CASSQNEKLFF. The full variable domain, in which reference TRBV5-5 and TRBJ1-4 provide the parts outside the CDR3, is DAGVTQSPTHLIKTRGQQVTLRCSPISGHKSVSWYQQVLGQGPQFIFQYYEKEERGRGNFPDRFSARQFPNYSSELNVNALLLGDSALYLCASSQNEKLFFGSGTQLSVL.

This chain links TRBV10-3 with TRBJ1-3; possibly TRBD1 for D (5 bases). CDR1 ENHRY and CDR2 SYGVKD come from the germline V gene. The CDR3 length is 14 residues. V lost 2 bases, J lost 8 bases, and 13 bases lay in between. The CDR3 DNA sequence: TGTGCCATCAGTGAGCCGGAGGGGTCGGACACCATATATTTT. Translated, it gives CAISEPEGSDTIYF.

This clone was seen only a few times. The gene calls are TRBV12-3 or TRBV12-4 and TRBJ1-5; D is perhaps TRBD1 (5 bases). This CDR3 has 13 residues. V was shortened by 6 bases and J by 5 bases, with 11 bases between the two germline ends. CDR3 protein: CASSSAGDQPQHF. The CDR3 DNA reads as TGTGCCAGCAGCTCGGCGGGGGATCAGCCCCAGCATTTT.

This sequence joins TRBV30 and TRBJ2-1, with 10 bases fitting TRBD2. J gave up 7 bases and V 1 base, and 7 bases lay outside the gene matches. Germline V gene data show CDR1 as GTSNPN and CDR2 as SVGIG (reference sequence). This CDR3 spans 15 amino acids. CDR3 sequence reads: CAWSAASGRKNEQFF. The CDR3 DNA reads as TGTGCCTGGAGTGCGGCTAGCGGGAGAAAAAATGAGCAGTTCTTC.

The J gene is TRBJ1-5, the V gene TRBV20-1, with a weak D call TRBD1 (6 bases). There are 13 residues in the CDR3. The germline gives CDR1 DFQATT, CDR2 SNEGSKA (reference sequence). Trimming left V 3 bases short and J 7 bases short, with 13 bases between. The chain's CDR3 is CSASPGGLQPQHF. The CDR3 region has the DNA TGCAGTGCTAGTCCCGGGGGGCTGCAGCCCCAGCATTTT.

This clone was recorded once. The chain links TRBV28 to TRBJ2-7; TRBD2 agrees at 13 bases. Trimming removed 5 bases from V and 8 bases from J; junction bases left unmatched: 9. The CDR3 length is 15 residues. Germline loops: CDR1 MDHEN, CDR2 SYDVKM. The CDR3 bases are TGTGCCAGCAGTGCCGCCGGGACTAGCGGGAAGAAGCAGTACTTC. Translating it yields CASSAAGTSGKKQYF.

Only one count was recorded for this clone. Other DNA variants within this sample encode the same CDR3. V is TRBV7-9 and J is TRBJ2-7, with 10 positions matching TRBD1. The germline V gene has CDR1 SEHNR and CDR2 FQNEAQ (reference sequence). This CDR3 spans 14 amino acids. Trimming at V came to 5 bases and at J to 4 bases, leaving 5 bases not matched to a gene. The CDR3 loop reads CASSRGTGAYEQYF. CDR3 bases: TGTGCCAGCAGCCGCGGGACAGGGGCGTACGAGCAGTACTTC.

The chain has TRBV9 and TRBJ2-6, with D unresolved. The CDR3 loop spans 17 amino acids. The germline CDR1 and CDR2 sequences are SGDLS and YYNGEE. Trimming stripped 0 bases from V and 1 base from J, with 11 bases between. This CDR3 reads CASSVALVPSGANVLTF. The CDR3 DNA reads TGTGCCAGCAGCGTAGCCCTTGTTCCGTCTGGGGCCAACGTCCTGACTTTC.

Here the CDR3 DNA reads TGTGCCAGCAGCTCCAAACAGGGGGCGCGGTATGGCTACACCTTC. Its protein product is CASSSKQGARYGYTF. The genes are TRBV7-9 and TRBJ1-2; 9 nucleotides line up with TRBD1. V shed 4 bases, J shed 5 bases, and the junction held 8 bases outside the gene matches. The CDR3 spans 15 residues. Germline V gives CDR1 SEHNR, CDR2 FQNEAQ (reference sequence).

The chain couples TRBV15 to TRBJ1-5, with a tentative D call TRBD1 (5 bases). Germline CDR1 LNHNV, CDR2 YYDKDF (reference sequence). The CDR3 is made up of 15 amino acids. Trimming took 3 bases from V and 0 from J, leaving 9 bases between them. The CDR3 DNA follows: TGTGCCACCAGCAGGTTGACAGATAGCAATCAGCCCCAGCATTTT. It codes for CATSRLTDSNQPQHF.

This rearrangement joins TRBV7-2 to TRBJ2-1, with TRBD2 matching over 8 bases. Germline V gene data show CDR1 as SGHTA and CDR2 as FQGNSA. V shed 1 base and J 0 bases; nucleotides not matched to a gene: 8. This CDR3 comprises 18 residues. The CDR3 DNA follows: TGTGCCAGCAGCTTAGTCGGTAGCGGGAAAGCCTCCTACAATGAGCAGTTCTTC. Translating gives CASSLVGSGKASYNEQFF.

The V and J genes are TRBV6-6 and TRBJ1-1, with a tentative D call TRBD1 (5 bases). The CDR3 runs to 14 residues. Trimming took 4 bases from V and 3 from J, leaving 12 bases between them. From germline, CDR1 is MNHNY and CDR2 SVGAGI (reference sequence). Here the CDR3 reads CASSSPGLYTEAFF. The CDR3 DNA sequence: TGTGCCAGCAGTTCACCGGGACTGTACACTGAAGCTTTCTTT.

V gene TRBV28 combines with J gene TRBJ1-2; D remains unclear. Per the germline V gene, CDR1 is MDHEN and CDR2 is SYDVKM. The CDR3 extends over 11 amino acids. V was shortened by 5 bases and J by 8 bases, with 9 bases between the two germline ends. CDR3: CASSRHRGYTF. CDR3 in DNA: TGTGCCAGCAGTCGTCACAGAGGCTACACCTTC.

The chain recombines TRBV5-1 with TRBJ2-1, with 15 bases that match TRBD2. This CDR3 has 17 amino acids. Germline lookup yields CDR1 SGHRS and CDR2 YFSETQ. J gave up 7 bases and V 0 bases, and 5 bases lay outside the gene matches. This CDR3 reads CASSLDGGTSGGNEQFF. The CDR3 DNA follows: TGCGCCAGCAGCTTGGACGGCGGGACTAGCGGGGGGAATGAGCAGTTCTTC.

The DNA for the CDR3 is TGTGCCAGCAGCTCCGGGACATATCCCTACGAGCAGTACTTC. It is translated as CASSSGTYPYEQYF. The rearrangement joins TRBV7-3 to TRBJ2-7; D may be TRBD1 (6 bases). This CDR3 is 14 amino acids long. CDR1 is SGHTA and CDR2 is FQGTGA in the germline V gene. The V end lost 4 bases, the J end lost 2 bases, and 12 bases lay between the germline ends.

This rearrangement joins TRBV7-2 to TRBJ2-7; maybe TRBD1 (6 bases). Per the germline V gene, CDR1 is SGHTA and CDR2 is FQGNSA. Trimming left V 4 bases short and J 2 bases short, with 15 bases between. This CDR3 has 15 residues. The CDR3 sequence: CASSSYLGATYEQYF. CDR3 coding DNA: TGTGCCAGCAGCTCATACTTGGGGGCGACCTACGAGCAGTACTTC.

This clone was seen more than once but under ten times. V is TRBV11-3 and J is TRBJ2-3, with 8 bases that match TRBD1. J lost 2 bases, V lost 5 bases, and 6 bases had no gene match. This CDR3 region has 15 residues. The V gene's germline CDR1 is SGHNT and CDR2 YENEEA. The CDR3 loop reads CASSAGTGFTDTQYF. In nucleotides, the CDR3 is TGTGCCAGCAGCGCCGGGACAGGATTCACAGATACGCAGTATTTT.

This clone was counted between two and nine times. The chain recombines TRBV6-2 or TRBV6-3 with TRBJ2-2; no firm D call. V was pared by 2 bases and J by 3 bases, with 4 bases between. CDR1 is MNHEY, CDR2 SVGEGT, per germline. The CDR3 runs 13 residues. The CDR3 bases are TGTGCCAGCAGTTACCAATACACCGGGGAGCTGTTTTTT. Translating it yields CASSYQYTGELFF.

V is TRBV11-2 and J is TRBJ1-1; D is perhaps TRBD1 (6 bases). V lost 0 bases, J lost 1 base, and 18 bases lay in between. Germline CDR1 is SGHAT and CDR2 is FQNNGV. The CDR3 consists of 18 residues. As DNA, the CDR3 is TGTGCCAGCAGCTTAGAAGCAGGGCGGACAGTTCCGAACACTGAAGCTTTCTTT. Translation gives CASSLEAGRTVPNTEAFF. Using reference TRBV11-2 and TRBJ1-1 for the parts outside the CDR3, the full variable domain is EAGVAQSPRYKIIEKRQSVAFWCNPISGHATLYWYQQILGQGPKLLIQFQNNGVVDDSQLPKDRFSAERLKGVDSTLKIQPAKLEDSAVYLCASSLEAGRTVPNTEAFFGQGTRLTVV.

The gene calls are TRBV7-2 and TRBJ2-3; D not certain. Trimming cost V 5 bases and J 4 bases, with 10 bases left between them. The CDR3 covers 13 residues. CDR1 and CDR2 (germline): SGHTA, FQGNSA. CDR3 bases: TGTGCCAGCAGCCCGCGCCTCTCAGATACGCAGTATTTT. Protein sequence: CASSPRLSDTQYF. Filled out from reference TRBV7-2 and TRBJ2-3, the complete variable domain reads GAGVSQSPSNKVTEKGKDVELRCDPISGHTALYWYRQSLGQGLEFLIYFQGNSAPDKSGLPSDRFSAERTGGSVSTLTIQRTQQEDSAVYLCASSPRLSDTQYFGPGTRLTVL.

V usage is TRBV4-2 and J usage is TRBJ2-7; D may be TRBD1 (6 bases). The CDR3 has 15 residues. Trimming stripped 3 bases from V and 1 base from J, with 13 bases between. From germline, CDR1 is LGHNA and CDR2 YNFKEQ. The CDR3 region has the DNA TGTGCCAGCAGCCACTTGAGGGACAAGTCCTACGAGCAGTACTTC. Translation gives CASSHLRDKSYEQYF.